This record concerns one T cell receptor beta chain sequence. The antigen remains unidentified. A J-beta primer mix and a sample-barcoded 5' primer were used in a second PCR of roughly 6 to 11 cycles. With 12 random nucleotides, a template-switch adaptor tagged each individual cDNA molecule. Researchers report that each sample yielded at least 2.5 million CDR3-containing paired-end reads. TCRdb processed the 5' RACE reads anew with MiXCR; each CDR3 protein has one entry. In the table there are roughly 1,000,000 distinct CDR3 sequences, about 23% of which are singletons. The data belong to a study of blood T cells in healthy people across ages. The CDR3 is 16 residues long. Germline lookup yields CDR1 SEHNR and CDR2 FQNEAQ (reference sequence). The study's findings and limits: When set beside aged donors, long-lived donors presented more naive CD4+ cells and higher diversity. Roughly linear declines in TCR beta diversity per million T cells occurred with age.

This same sample was also taken into another study, of T cells of mothers and their children.

Source material: blood. V gene TRBV7-9 combines with J gene TRBJ2-5, with 7 bases lining up with TRBD2. Near its end, the DNA agrees better with TRBJ2-1, so the J call may be wrong. The origin of this receptor is a girl aged 2-10 years in good health. The DNA of the CDR3 is TGTGCCAGCAGCTCAAGCGGGATAATCCCCTACAATGAGCAGTTCTTC. This sequence encodes CASSSSGIIPYNEQFF.